This T cell receptor (beta chain) was obtained from a study of blood T cell repertoires in COVID-19. The V gene's germline CDR1 is MNHEY and CDR2 SVGAGI. With 4 bases removed from V and 0 bases from J, the gap between germline ends came to 12 bases. This CDR3 contains 16 residues. This table comes from immunoSEQ multiplex PCR, and its TCRdb copy is limited to in-frame clones, with some not included. The table has 310,000 or so clones, about 87% seen once. The chain combines TRBV6-5 with TRBJ1-4, with a weak D call TRBD1 (6 bases). Sequenced: peripheral blood. The receptor was derived from a man aged 30-40 years with COVID-19, enrolled during active disease. CDR3 amino acids: CASSSRDKPTNEKLFF. The DNA for the CDR3 is TGTGCCAGCAGTTCCCGGGACAAACCAACTAATGAAAAACTGTTTTTT.